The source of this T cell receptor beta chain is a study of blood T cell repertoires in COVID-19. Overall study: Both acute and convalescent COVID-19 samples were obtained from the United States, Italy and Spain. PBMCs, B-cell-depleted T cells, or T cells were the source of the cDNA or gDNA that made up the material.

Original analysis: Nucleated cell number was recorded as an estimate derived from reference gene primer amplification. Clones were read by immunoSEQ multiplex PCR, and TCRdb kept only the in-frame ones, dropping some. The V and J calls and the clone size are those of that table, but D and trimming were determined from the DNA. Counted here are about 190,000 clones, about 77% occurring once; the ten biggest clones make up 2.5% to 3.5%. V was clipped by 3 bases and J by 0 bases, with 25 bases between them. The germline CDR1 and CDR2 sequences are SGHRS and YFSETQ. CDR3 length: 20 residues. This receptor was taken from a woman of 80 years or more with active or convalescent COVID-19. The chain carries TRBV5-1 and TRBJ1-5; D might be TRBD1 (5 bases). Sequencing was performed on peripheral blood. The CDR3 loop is CASSSPSVPRDVCSNQPQHF. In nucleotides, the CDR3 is TGCGCCAGCAGCTCACCCTCGGTTCCCAGGGATGTGTGTAGCAATCAGCCCCAGCATTTT.